Following are 5 T cell receptor beta chains from one sample sequenced in a study of blood T cell repertoires in COVID-19. Measured with immunoSEQ multiplex PCR; TCRdb has only the in-frame clones, and not every one. This sample carries 300,000 or so clones, 70% to 90% of them seen once, and the ten largest clones take roughly 4%. The sequenced material came from PBMCs or T cells enriched from blood (not recorded which). These TCRs come from a woman aged 40 to 49 with acute COVID-19.

The chain recombines TRBV7-3 with TRBJ2-3; TRBD1 aligns across 10 bases. With V trimmed by 4 bases and J by 8 bases, 6 bases remained unmatched. Germline CDR1 SGHTA, CDR2 FQGTGA. The CDR3 is made up of 14 amino acids. The chain's CDR3 is CASSSTGGKGTQYF. CDR3 DNA sequence: TGTGCCAGCAGCTCGACAGGGGGCAAGGGTACGCAGTATTTT.

The sample holds one count of this clone. This chain connects TRBV7-9 to TRBJ2-2; D is unclear. Germline V gene lookup returns CDR1 SEHNR and CDR2 FQNEAQ (reference sequence). This CDR3 region has 12 residues. Trimming pared 4 bases from V and 6 bases from J, leaving 6 bases between. The DNA of the CDR3 is TGTGCCAGCAGCTCTACTGCCGGGGAGCTGTTTTTT. Protein sequence: CASSSTAGELFF. Supplemented by reference TRBV7-9 and TRBJ2-2, the full variable domain reads DTGVSQNPRHKITKRGQNVTFRCDPISEHNRLYWYRQTLGQGPEFLTYFQNEAQLEKSRLLSDRFSAERPKGSFSTLEIQRTEQGDSAMYLCASSSTAGELFFGEGSRLTVL.

The CDR3 spells CASNTRENTEAFF. The CDR3 coding sequence is TGTGCCAGCAACACGCGGGAGAACACTGAAGCTTTCTTT. The chain recombines TRBV2 with TRBJ1-1; the D is unclear. Germline CDR1 is SNHLY and CDR2 is FYNNEI. The CDR3 is 13 residues long. V lost 7 bases, J lost 1 base, and 10 bases lay in between.

Here the CDR3 reads CASNKEGNSPLHF. CDR3 coding DNA: TGTGCCAGCAACAAGGAGGGAAATTCACCCCTCCACTTT. V usage is TRBV6-5 and J usage is TRBJ1-6; D not certain. The V gene's germline CDR1 is MNHEY and CDR2 SVGAGI. Trimming removed 7 bases from V and 7 bases from J, with 11 bases in between. The CDR3 is 13 residues long.

The chain recombines TRBV4-3 with TRBJ1-3; 7 bases line up with TRBD1. V lost 0 bases to trimming and J lost 0 bases; unmatched junction nucleotides: 5. The germline V gene has CDR1 LGHNA and CDR2 YSLEER. The CDR3 runs 17 residues. In nucleotides, the CDR3 is TGCGCCAGCAGCCAAGAGTGGGACAGACTCTCTGGAAACACCATATATTTT. Amino acids: CASSQEWDRLSGNTIYF.